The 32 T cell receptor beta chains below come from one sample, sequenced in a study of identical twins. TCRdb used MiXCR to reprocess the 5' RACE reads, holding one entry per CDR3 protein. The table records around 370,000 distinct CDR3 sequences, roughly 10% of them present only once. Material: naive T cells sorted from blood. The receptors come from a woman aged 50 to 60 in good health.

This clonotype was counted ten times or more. CDR3 in DNA: TGCGCCAGCAGCTCCGGACAGGGCGGAGAGACCCAGTACTTC. The encoded protein is CASSSGQGGETQYF. The rearrangement joins TRBV5-1 to TRBJ2-5; 8 bases agree with TRBD1. The CDR3 is 14 residues long. Germline-derived CDR1 and CDR2 are SGHRS and YFSETQ. The junction had 5 bases not matched to a gene; V was cut back by 3 bases and J by 4 bases.

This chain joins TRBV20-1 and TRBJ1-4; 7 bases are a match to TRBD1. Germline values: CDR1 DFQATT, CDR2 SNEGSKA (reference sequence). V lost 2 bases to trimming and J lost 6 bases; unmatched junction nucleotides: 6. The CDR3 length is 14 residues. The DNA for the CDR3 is TGCAGTGCTAGACGGGACAGTCCATATGAAAAACTGTTTTTT. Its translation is CSARRDSPYEKLFF.

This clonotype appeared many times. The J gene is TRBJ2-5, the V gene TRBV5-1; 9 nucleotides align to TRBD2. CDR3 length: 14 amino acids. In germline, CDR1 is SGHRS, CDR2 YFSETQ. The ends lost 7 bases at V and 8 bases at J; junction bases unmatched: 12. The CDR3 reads CASGMTSGPGTQYF. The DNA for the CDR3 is TGCGCCAGCGGGATGACTAGCGGCCCGGGAACCCAGTACTTC.

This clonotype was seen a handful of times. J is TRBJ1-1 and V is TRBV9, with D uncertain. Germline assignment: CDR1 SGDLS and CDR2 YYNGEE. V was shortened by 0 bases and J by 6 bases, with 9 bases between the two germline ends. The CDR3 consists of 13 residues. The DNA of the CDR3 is TGTGCCAGCAGCGTAGCTCAAAAAGCTGAAGCTTTCTTT. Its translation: CASSVAQKAEAFF.

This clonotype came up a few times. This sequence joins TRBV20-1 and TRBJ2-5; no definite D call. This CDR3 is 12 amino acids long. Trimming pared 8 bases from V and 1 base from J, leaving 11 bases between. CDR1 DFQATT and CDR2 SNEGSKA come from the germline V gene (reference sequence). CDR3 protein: CSLPGRQETQYF. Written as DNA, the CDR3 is TGCAGTCTCCCCGGCCGCCAAGAGACCCAGTACTTC.

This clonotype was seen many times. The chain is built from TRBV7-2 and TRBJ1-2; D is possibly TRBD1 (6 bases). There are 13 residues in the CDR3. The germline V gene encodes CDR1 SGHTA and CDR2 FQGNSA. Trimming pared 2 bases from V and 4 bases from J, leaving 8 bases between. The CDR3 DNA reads TGTGCCAGCAGCTTAACCAGGGGCTATGGCTACACCTTC. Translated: CASSLTRGYGYTF.

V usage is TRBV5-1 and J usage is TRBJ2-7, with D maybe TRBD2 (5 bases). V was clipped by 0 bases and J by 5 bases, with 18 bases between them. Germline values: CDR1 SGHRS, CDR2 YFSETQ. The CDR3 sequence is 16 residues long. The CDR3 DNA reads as TGCGCCAGCAGCTTGGCCGGGCTAGCCTCTGGGGACGAGCAGTACTTC. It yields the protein CASSLAGLASGDEQYF.

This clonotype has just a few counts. The CDR3 sequence is CASSLAGRATGELFF. CDR3 bases: TGCGCCAGCAGCTTGGCCGGCAGAGCCACCGGGGAGCTGTTTTTT. The chain couples TRBV5-1 to TRBJ2-2; no definite D call. Germline V gene data show CDR1 as SGHRS and CDR2 as YFSETQ. This CDR3 region has 15 residues. The V end lost 0 bases, the J end lost 4 bases, and 10 bases lay between the germline ends. Complete variable domain (other parts from reference TRBV5-1 and TRBJ2-2): KAGVTQTPRYLIKTRGQQVTLSCSPISGHRSVSWYQQTPGQGLQFLFEYFSETQRNKGNFPGRFSGRQFSNSRSEMNVSTLELGDSALYLCASSLAGRATGELFFGEGSRLTVL.

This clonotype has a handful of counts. The CDR3 DNA sequence: TGTGCCATCAGGCCGGGACGCTCATCAGATACGCAGTATTTT. This sequence encodes CAIRPGRSSDTQYF. The chain links TRBV10-3 to TRBJ2-3; D may be TRBD1 or TRBD2 (5 bases each). V was clipped by 6 bases and J by 4 bases, with 14 bases between them. Germline values: CDR1 ENHRY, CDR2 SYGVKD. The CDR3 totals 14 residues.

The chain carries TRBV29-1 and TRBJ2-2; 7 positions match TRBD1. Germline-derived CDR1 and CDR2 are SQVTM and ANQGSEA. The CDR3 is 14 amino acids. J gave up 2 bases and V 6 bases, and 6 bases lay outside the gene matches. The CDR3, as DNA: TGCAGCGTAAGGGACAGCTATAACACCGGGGAGCTGTTTTTT. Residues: CSVRDSYNTGELFF.

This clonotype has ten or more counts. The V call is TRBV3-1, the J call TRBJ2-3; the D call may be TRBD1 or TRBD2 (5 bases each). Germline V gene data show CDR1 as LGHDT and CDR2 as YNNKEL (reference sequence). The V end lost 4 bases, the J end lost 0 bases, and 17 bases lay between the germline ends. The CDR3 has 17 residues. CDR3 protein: CASSREGSGASTDTQYF. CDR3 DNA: TGTGCCAGCAGCCGTGAGGGGAGCGGAGCAAGCACAGATACGCAGTATTTT.

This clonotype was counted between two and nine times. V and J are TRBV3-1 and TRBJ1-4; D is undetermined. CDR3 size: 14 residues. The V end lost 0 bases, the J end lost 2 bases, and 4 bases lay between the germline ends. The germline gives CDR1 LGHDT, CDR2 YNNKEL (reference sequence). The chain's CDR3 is CASSQERTNEKLFF. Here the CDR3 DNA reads TGTGCCAGCAGCCAAGAGAGGACTAATGAAAAACTGTTTTTT.

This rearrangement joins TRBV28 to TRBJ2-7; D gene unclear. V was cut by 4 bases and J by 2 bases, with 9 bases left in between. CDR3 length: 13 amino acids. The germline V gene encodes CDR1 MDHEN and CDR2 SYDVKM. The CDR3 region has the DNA TGTGCCAGCAGTTCTACAAAAACCTACGAGCAGTACTTC. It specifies CASSSTKTYEQYF.

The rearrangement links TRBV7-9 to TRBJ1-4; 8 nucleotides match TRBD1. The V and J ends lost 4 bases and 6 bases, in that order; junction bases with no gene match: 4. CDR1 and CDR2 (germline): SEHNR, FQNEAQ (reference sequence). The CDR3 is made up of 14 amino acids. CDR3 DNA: TGTGCCAGCAGCTCGGACAGGGCGGATGAAAAACTGTTTTTT. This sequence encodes CASSSDRADEKLFF.

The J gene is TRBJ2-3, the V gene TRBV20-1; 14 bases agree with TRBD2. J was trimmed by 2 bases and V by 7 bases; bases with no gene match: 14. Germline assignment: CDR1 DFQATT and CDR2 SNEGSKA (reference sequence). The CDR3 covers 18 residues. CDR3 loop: CSVIRGLAGDQYTDTQYF. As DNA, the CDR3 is TGCAGTGTTATTAGGGGACTAGCGGGAGACCAGTACACAGATACGCAGTATTTT.

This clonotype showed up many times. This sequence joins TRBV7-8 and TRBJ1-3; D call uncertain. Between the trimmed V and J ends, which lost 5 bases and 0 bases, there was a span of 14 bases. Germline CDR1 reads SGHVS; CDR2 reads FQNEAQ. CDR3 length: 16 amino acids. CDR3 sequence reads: CASSTLARLSGNTIYF. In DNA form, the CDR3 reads TGTGCCAGCAGCACCCTCGCCCGACTCTCTGGAAACACCATATATTTT.

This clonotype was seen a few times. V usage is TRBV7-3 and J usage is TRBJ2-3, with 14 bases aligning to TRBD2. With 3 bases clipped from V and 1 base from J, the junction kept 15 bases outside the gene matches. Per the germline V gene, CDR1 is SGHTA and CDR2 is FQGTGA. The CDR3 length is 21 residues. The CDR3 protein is CASSLAPGTSGRLSGTDTQYF. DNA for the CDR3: TGTGCCAGCAGCTTGGCTCCCGGGACTAGCGGGAGACTGTCTGGCACAGATACGCAGTATTTT.

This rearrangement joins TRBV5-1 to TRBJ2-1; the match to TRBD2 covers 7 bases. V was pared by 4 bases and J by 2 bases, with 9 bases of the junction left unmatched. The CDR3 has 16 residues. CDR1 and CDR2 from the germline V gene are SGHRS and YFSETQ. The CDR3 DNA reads TGCGCCAGCAGCGAAAGCGGGACCGCGGCCTACAATGAGCAGTTCTTC. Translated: CASSESGTAAYNEQFF.

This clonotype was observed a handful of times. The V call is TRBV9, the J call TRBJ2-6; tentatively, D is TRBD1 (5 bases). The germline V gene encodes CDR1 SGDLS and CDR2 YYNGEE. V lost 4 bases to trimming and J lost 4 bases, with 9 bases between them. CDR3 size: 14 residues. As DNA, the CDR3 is TGTGCCAGCAGCTTAGGGGTCGGGGCCAACGTCCTGACTTTC. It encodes CASSLGVGANVLTF.

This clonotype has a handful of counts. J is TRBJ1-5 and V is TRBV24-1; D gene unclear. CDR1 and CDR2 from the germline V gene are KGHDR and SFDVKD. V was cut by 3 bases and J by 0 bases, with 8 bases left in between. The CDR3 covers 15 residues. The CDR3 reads CATSDTFSSNQPQHF. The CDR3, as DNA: TGTGCCACCAGTGATACATTCTCTAGCAATCAGCCCCAGCATTTT.

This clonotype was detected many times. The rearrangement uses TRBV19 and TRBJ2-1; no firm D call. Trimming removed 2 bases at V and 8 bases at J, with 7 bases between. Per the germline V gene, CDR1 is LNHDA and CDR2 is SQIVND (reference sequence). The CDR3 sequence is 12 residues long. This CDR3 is CASSITRDEQFF. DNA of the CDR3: TGTGCCAGTAGTATAACAAGAGATGAGCAGTTCTTC.

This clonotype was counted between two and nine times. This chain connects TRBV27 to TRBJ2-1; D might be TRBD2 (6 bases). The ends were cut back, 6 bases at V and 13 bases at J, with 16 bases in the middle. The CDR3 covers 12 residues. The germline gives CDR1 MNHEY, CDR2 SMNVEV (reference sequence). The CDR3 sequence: CASRSLANRQFF. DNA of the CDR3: TGTGCCAGCAGGAGTCTAGCGAATCGTCAGTTCTTC.

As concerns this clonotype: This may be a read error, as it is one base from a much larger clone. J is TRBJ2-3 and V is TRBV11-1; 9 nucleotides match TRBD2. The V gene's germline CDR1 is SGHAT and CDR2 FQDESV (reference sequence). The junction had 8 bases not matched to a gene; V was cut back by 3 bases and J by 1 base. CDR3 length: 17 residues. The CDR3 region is CASSLSSGVVGTDTQYF. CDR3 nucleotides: TGTGCCAGCAGCTTGTCTAGCGGGGTCGTCGGCACAGATACGCAGTATTTT.

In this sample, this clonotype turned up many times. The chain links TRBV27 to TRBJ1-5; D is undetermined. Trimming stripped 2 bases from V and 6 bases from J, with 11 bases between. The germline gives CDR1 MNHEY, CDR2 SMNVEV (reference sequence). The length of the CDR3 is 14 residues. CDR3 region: CASSLREGGQPQHF. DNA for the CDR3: TGTGCCAGCAGTTTAAGGGAGGGCGGTCAGCCCCAGCATTTT.

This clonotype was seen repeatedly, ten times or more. The CDR3 nucleotides read TGTGCCAGCAGCCTAATGAACACTGAAGCTTTCTTT. This translates into CASSLMNTEAFF. The V gene is TRBV7-8, the J gene TRBJ1-1, with D unclear. The CDR3 is made up of 12 amino acids. CDR1 and CDR2 (germline): SGHVS, FQNEAQ. Trimming took off 5 bases at V and 0 bases at J, with 4 bases between the two ends. The full variable domain, with the rest looked up from reference TRBV7-8 and TRBJ1-1, is GAGVSQSPRYKVAKRGQDVALRCDPISGHVSLFWYQQALGQGPEFLTYFQNEAQLDKSGLPSDRFFAERPEGSVSTLKIQRTQQEDSAVYLCASSLMNTEAFFGQGTRLTVV.

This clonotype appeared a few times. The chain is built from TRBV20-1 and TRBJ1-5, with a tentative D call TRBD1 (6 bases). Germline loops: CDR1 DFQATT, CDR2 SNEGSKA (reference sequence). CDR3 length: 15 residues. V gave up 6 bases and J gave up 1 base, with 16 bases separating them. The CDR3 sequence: CSAQKPGQSNQPQHF. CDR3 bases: TGCAGTGCACAGAAACCCGGACAGAGCAATCAGCCCCAGCATTTT.

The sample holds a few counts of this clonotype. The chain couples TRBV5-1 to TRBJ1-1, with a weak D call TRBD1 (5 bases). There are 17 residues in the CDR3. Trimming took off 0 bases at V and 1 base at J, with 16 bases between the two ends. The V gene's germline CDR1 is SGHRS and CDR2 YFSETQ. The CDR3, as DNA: TGCGCCAGCAGCTTGGGTTACCAGGACGGGACGAACACTGAAGCTTTCTTT. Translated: CASSLGYQDGTNTEAFF.

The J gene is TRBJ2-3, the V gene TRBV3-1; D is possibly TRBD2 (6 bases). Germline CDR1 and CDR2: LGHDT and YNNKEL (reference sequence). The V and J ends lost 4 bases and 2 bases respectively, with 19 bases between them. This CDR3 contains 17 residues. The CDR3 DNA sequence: TGTGCCAGCAGCCGTTTCCGGGGGTCCTTAAACACAGATACGCAGTATTTT. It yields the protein CASSRFRGSLNTDTQYF.

CDR3 nucleotide sequence: TGTGCCAGCTCACCACGGAGGTTTAGCAATCAGCCCCAGCATTTT. Amino acid sequence: CASSPRRFSNQPQHF. This rearrangement joins TRBV18 to TRBJ1-5; D is ambiguous. Germline V gene lookup returns CDR1 KGHSH and CDR2 LQKENI. Trimming pared 1 base from V and 0 bases from J, leaving 7 bases between. CDR3 length: 15 residues.

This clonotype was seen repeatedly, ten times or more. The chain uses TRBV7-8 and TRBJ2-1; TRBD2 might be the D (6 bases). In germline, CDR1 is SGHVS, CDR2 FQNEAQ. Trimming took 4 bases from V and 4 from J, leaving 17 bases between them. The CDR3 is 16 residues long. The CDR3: CASSWANGGRYNEQFF. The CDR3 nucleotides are TGTGCCAGCAGCTGGGCTAATGGAGGGCGGTACAATGAGCAGTTCTTC.

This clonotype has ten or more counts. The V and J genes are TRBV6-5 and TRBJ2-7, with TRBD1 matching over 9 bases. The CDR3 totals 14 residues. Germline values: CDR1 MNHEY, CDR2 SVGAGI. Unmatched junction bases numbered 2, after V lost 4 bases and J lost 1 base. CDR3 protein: CASSWGQGSYEQYF. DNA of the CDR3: TGTGCCAGCAGTTGGGGACAGGGTTCCTACGAGCAGTACTTC.

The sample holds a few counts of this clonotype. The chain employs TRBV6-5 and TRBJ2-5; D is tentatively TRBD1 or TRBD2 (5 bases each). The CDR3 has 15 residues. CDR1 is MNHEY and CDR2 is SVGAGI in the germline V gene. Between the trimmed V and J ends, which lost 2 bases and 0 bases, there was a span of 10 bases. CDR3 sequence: CASSYRGHHQETQYF. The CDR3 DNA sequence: TGTGCCAGCAGTTACCGGGGCCATCACCAAGAGACCCAGTACTTC.